The 24 T cell receptor beta chains given below trace back to one sample, sequenced in a study of T cells in Graves' hyperthyroidism and ophthalmopathy. Researchers amplified the TCR beta CDR3 regions from RNA transcripts. Primed by the HTBI set, a first-round RT-PCR was run on the TCR CDR3. Each CDR3 protein gets one entry after TCRdb re-called the multiplex PCR reads with MiXCR. The sample lists a few hundred thousand distinct CDR3 sequences, 16% occurring once. The sample taken for sequencing was blood. The receptors were gathered from a woman in her 30s with Graves' ophthalmopathy.

This clonotype was seen only a few times. The J gene is TRBJ1-3, the V gene TRBV20-1, with D maybe TRBD1 (5 bases). Looked up from germline, CDR1 is DFQATT and CDR2 is SNEGSKA (reference sequence). The length of the CDR3 is 13 residues. Trimming removed 3 bases from V and 2 bases from J, with 8 bases in between. CDR3 sequence: CSASWGPGNTIYF. CDR3 sequence (DNA): TGCAGTGCTAGTTGGGGACCTGGAAACACCATATATTTT.

Regarding this clonotype: A much larger clone sits a single nucleotide away, making a read error possible. In this CDR3 the conserved last residue, phenylalanine or tryptophan, is missing, so a read error is likely. The CDR3 sequence: CASSQGGNQPQHS. In nucleotides, the CDR3 is TGTGCCAGCAGTCAAGGTGGCAATCAGCCCCAGCATTCT. The chain joins TRBV6-1 to TRBJ1-5; D gene uncertain. The CDR3 loop spans 13 amino acids. V was pared by 5 bases and J by 2 bases, with 7 bases between. The germline gives CDR1 MNHNS, CDR2 SASEGT.

The chain combines TRBV20-1 with TRBJ2-1, with 7 bases lining up with TRBD2. Germline CDR1 and CDR2: DFQATT and SNEGSKA (reference sequence). The CDR3 extends over 15 amino acids. The V gene end was trimmed by 5 bases and the J gene end by 5 bases; junction bases not matched to a gene: 12. The CDR3 coding sequence is TGCAGTGCTCCCCGGGAAGCGGGAATCAACAATGAGCAGTTCTTC. This translates into CSAPREAGINNEQFF.

As for this clonotype: Just one base apart from a much larger clone, this may be a read error. The J gene is TRBJ2-7, the V gene TRBV7-2, with D perhaps TRBD1 or TRBD2 (5 bases each). This CDR3 spans 14 amino acids. Germline assignment: CDR1 SGHTA and CDR2 FQGNSA. CDR3 bases: TGTGCCAGCAGCCCCCCCCCGGGACCCTACAAGCAGTACTTC. Translating gives CASSPPPGPYKQYF.

The chain is built from TRBV7-9 and TRBJ1-1, with a possible D match to TRBD1 (5 bases). In germline, CDR1 is SEHNR, CDR2 FQNEAQ (reference sequence). Between the trimmed V and J ends, which lost 6 bases and 3 bases, there was a span of 11 bases. The CDR3 loop spans 13 amino acids. CDR3 DNA: TGTGCCAGCAGTACCCTAGGGGACACTGAAGCTTTCTTT. This translates into CASSTLGDTEAFF. Full variable domain (rest looked up from reference TRBV7-9 and TRBJ1-1): DTGVSQNPRHKITKRGQNVTFRCDPISEHNRLYWYRQTLGQGPEFLTYFQNEAQLEKSRLLSDRFSAERPKGSFSTLEIQRTEQGDSAMYLCASSTLGDTEAFFGQGTRLTVV.

The J gene is TRBJ2-7, the V gene TRBV5-1; D may be TRBD1 (6 bases). CDR1 is SGHRS, CDR2 YFSETQ, per germline. The germline V and J ends were trimmed by 4 bases and 3 bases, with 20 bases remaining between them. The CDR3 sequence is 16 residues long. Here the CDR3 DNA reads TGCGCCAGCAGCCCTGGTACGTCTCAGGGGTTCTACGAGCAGTACTTC. It is translated as CASSPGTSQGFYEQYF.

This clonotype was observed many times. The chain is built from TRBV7-8 and TRBJ2-7; no firm D call. In germline, CDR1 is SGHVS, CDR2 FQNEAQ. Trimming cost V 6 bases and J 3 bases, with 12 bases left between them. The CDR3 sequence is 13 residues long. The CDR3 DNA follows: TGTGCCAGCAGTTCACCACGGTACTACGAGCAGTACTTC. It specifies CASSSPRYYEQYF.

With regard to this clonotype: Just one base apart from a much larger clone, this may be a read error. V is TRBV6-1 and J is TRBJ2-7, with D hard to call. The ends were cut back, 7 bases at V and 6 bases at J, with 13 bases in the middle. The germline gives CDR1 MNHNS, CDR2 SASEGT. CDR3 size: 12 residues. The CDR3, as DNA: TGTGCCAGCAACGATCGGTCCAGCGAGCAGTACTTC. As protein: CASNDRSSEQYF.

This clonotype was seen many times. The rearrangement links TRBV20-1 to TRBJ2-7; 9 bases line up with TRBD1. There are 14 residues in the CDR3. Germline V gene lookup returns CDR1 DFQATT and CDR2 SNEGSKA (reference sequence). The V segment lost 6 bases and the J segment 2 bases; nucleotides outside the gene matches: 8. The CDR3 spells CSAVPGQGTYEQYF. The DNA for the CDR3 is TGCAGTGCAGTCCCGGGACAGGGAACCTACGAGCAGTACTTC.

This clonotype occurred a few times. The chain links TRBV20-1 to TRBJ1-5; D unresolved. Germline-derived CDR1 and CDR2 are DFQATT and SNEGSKA (reference sequence). The CDR3 has 13 residues. V lost 2 bases, J lost 4 bases, and 9 bases lay in between. The CDR3 coding sequence is TGCAGTGCTAGACCCAGCCCAAATCAGCCCCAGCATTTT. Translated, it gives CSARPSPNQPQHF.

The chain uses TRBV7-2 and TRBJ2-1; possible D gene TRBD2, 6 bases. The V end lost 2 bases, the J end lost 7 bases, and 12 bases lay between the germline ends. This CDR3 is 14 amino acids long. Germline lookup yields CDR1 SGHTA and CDR2 FQGNSA. Written as DNA, the CDR3 is TGTGCCAGCAGCTTATGGGAGGTTGGGAATGAGCAGTTCTTC. Translating it yields CASSLWEVGNEQFF. The full variable domain, its missing parts supplied by reference TRBV7-2 and TRBJ2-1, is GAGVSQSPSNKVTEKGKDVELRCDPISGHTALYWYRQSLGQGLEFLIYFQGNSAPDKSGLPSDRFSAERTGGSVSTLTIQRTQQEDSAVYLCASSLWEVGNEQFFGPGTRLTVL.

In its sample, this clonotype was seen many times. The V and J genes are TRBV5-1 and TRBJ2-4, with D perhaps being TRBD1 or TRBD2 (6 bases each). This CDR3 is built from 12 residues. Germline CDR1 and CDR2: SGHRS and YFSETQ. The germline V and J ends were trimmed by 1 base and 8 bases, with 7 bases remaining between them. The DNA for the CDR3 is TGCGCCAGCAGCTTGAGGGGGGACATTCAGTACTTC. Translation gives CASSLRGDIQYF.

Comments on this clonotype: At one boundary the junction diverges from the germline segment, which might be a read error. The chain uses TRBV7-2 and TRBJ2-1; 7 bases are a match to TRBD2. Germline values: CDR1 SGHTA, CDR2 FQGNSA. The CDR3 totals 16 residues. As DNA, the CDR3 is TGCGCCAGCAGCCTACTTGCGGGAGCCCAGTTCGATGAGCAGTTCTTC. It specifies CASSLLAGAQFDEQFF.

This clonotype showed up many times. CDR3 in amino acids: CASSLAEVYQPQHF. As DNA, the CDR3 is TGTGCCAGCAGTTTAGCGGAGGTTTATCAGCCCCAGCATTTT. The rearrangement uses TRBV28 and TRBJ1-5; no reliable D call. Trimming removed 2 bases at V and 5 bases at J, with 10 bases between. Germline lookup yields CDR1 MDHEN and CDR2 SYDVKM. This CDR3 spans 14 amino acids.

In the case of this clonotype: One end of the junction fails to match germline, which may point to a read error. The gene calls are TRBV7-2 and TRBJ2-5; TRBD1 matches 7 bases. CDR1 and CDR2 from the germline V gene are SGHTA and FQGNSA. CDR3 length equals 17 residues. The CDR3 nucleotides read TGTGCCCGCAGCTTCGGGGTGCAAGGGGGCTGGGGAGAGACCCAGTACTTC. This encodes CARSFGVQGGWGETQYF.

This clonotype was observed a few times. V gene TRBV5-1 combines with J gene TRBJ2-3, with 8 bases fitting TRBD2. This CDR3 spans 15 amino acids. J lost 4 bases, V lost 5 bases, and 9 bases had no gene match. In germline, CDR1 is SGHRS, CDR2 YFSETQ. Here the CDR3 reads CASRNPGLGADTQYF. Here the CDR3 DNA reads TGCGCCAGCAGGAACCCGGGACTAGGGGCAGATACGCAGTATTTT. Variable domain in full (rest from reference TRBV5-1 and TRBJ2-3): KAGVTQTPRYLIKTRGQQVTLSCSPISGHRSVSWYQQTPGQGLQFLFEYFSETQRNKGNFPGRFSGRQFSNSRSEMNVSTLELGDSALYLCASRNPGLGADTQYFGPGTRLTVL.

The chain links TRBV6-1 to TRBJ1-5, with TRBD1 matching over 7 bases. V gave up 5 bases and J gave up 4 bases; unmatched junction bases: 11. The CDR3 has 16 amino acids. Per the germline V gene, CDR1 is MNHNS and CDR2 is SASEGT. This CDR3 is CASSSETGQRNQPQHF. The CDR3 DNA reads TGTGCCAGCAGTTCCGAGACGGGACAGCGAAATCAGCCCCAGCATTTT.

V and J are TRBV4-3 and TRBJ1-2; D is unresolved. The germline V gene encodes CDR1 LGHNA and CDR2 YSLEER. This CDR3 has 15 residues. Deletions cut 4 bases from V and 1 base from J, with 13 bases between. DNA of the CDR3: TGCGCCAGCAGCCCGGCCCTCGGCATTAACTATGGCTACACCTTC. Its protein is CASSPALGINYGYTF.

This clonotype was observed at least ten times. The V and J genes are TRBV20-1 and TRBJ2-7; D is undetermined. V lost 3 bases and J 0 bases, leaving 6 bases between the germline ends. The CDR3 extends over 12 amino acids. Germline V gene data show CDR1 as DFQATT and CDR2 as SNEGSKA (reference sequence). The DNA for the CDR3 is TGCAGTGCTAGCGGGCCCTCCTACGAGCAGTACTTC. This gives the protein CSASGPSYEQYF.

This chain links TRBV14 with TRBJ2-7; no definite D call. Trimming took 1 base from V and 6 from J, leaving 10 bases between them. This CDR3 has 13 residues. The V gene's germline CDR1 is SGHDN and CDR2 FVKESK. CDR3 region: CASSQGPKGEQYF. CDR3 bases: TGTGCCAGCAGCCAAGGCCCCAAGGGCGAGCAGTACTTC.

This clonotype was observed a few times. The CDR3 DNA reads as TGTGCCAGCAGTGTACGGCGACTAGCGGGAGTTAGGAACCCTGGCACAGATACGCAGTATTTT. It encodes CASSVRRLAGVRNPGTDTQYF. This chain uses TRBV6-1 with TRBJ2-3; TRBD2 agrees at 12 bases. This CDR3 contains 21 residues. The V segment lost 4 bases and the J segment 1 base; nucleotides outside the gene matches: 18. Germline CDR1 is MNHNS and CDR2 is SASEGT.

At least ten counts were recorded for this clonotype. The chain carries TRBV4-3 and TRBJ2-1, with D perhaps matching TRBD1 (5 bases). V was pared by 0 bases and J by 7 bases, with 16 bases between. This CDR3 has 16 residues. Per germline, CDR1 LGHNA and CDR2 YSLEER. In DNA form, the CDR3 reads TGCGCCAGCAGCCAAGATGAAGGGGTTATTGGTAATGAGCAGTTCTTC. This codes for CASSQDEGVIGNEQFF.

The J gene is TRBJ2-1, the V gene TRBV20-1; 10 bases match TRBD2. Germline V lookup: CDR1 DFQATT, CDR2 SNEGSKA (reference sequence). The V and J ends lost 5 bases and 7 bases, in that order; junction bases with no gene match: 11. The length of the CDR3 is 15 residues. Here the CDR3 reads CSAWGTSVIDNEQFF. In nucleotides, the CDR3 is TGCAGTGCTTGGGGGACTAGCGTTATTGATAATGAGCAGTTCTTC.

Only a few counts were recorded for this clonotype. The gene calls are TRBV20-1 and TRBJ1-1; D is ambiguous. This CDR3 is 13 amino acids long. CDR1 is DFQATT, CDR2 SNEGSKA, per germline (reference sequence). Trimming took 0 bases from V and 6 from J, leaving 11 bases between them. In nucleotides, the CDR3 is TGCAGTGCTAGAGACGGCAATCCTCCTGAAGCTTTCTTT. This codes for CSARDGNPPEAFF.